The text below deals with one T cell receptor beta chain. Per the study methods: Using reference gene primer amplification, nucleated cell counts were estimated. The table came from immunoSEQ multiplex PCR; TCRdb's copy has only in-frame clones and leaves some out. V and J calls plus clone size are reproduced from that table; the DNA served to infer D and trimming. Of 240,000 or so clones in the sample, 70% to 85% were seen once. The data were obtained in a study of blood T cell repertoires in COVID-19. Background on the study: Material from acute and convalescent COVID-19 was sourced from the United States, Italy and Spain. T cells, B-cell-depleted T cells, or PBMCs supplied cDNA or gDNA.

Per the germline V gene, CDR1 is LGHDT and CDR2 is YNNKEL (reference sequence). The CDR3 covers 14 residues. The ends were cut back, 0 bases at V and 9 bases at J, with 12 bases in the middle. The receptor was isolated from a woman aged 80 or over with acute or convalescent COVID-19. Specimen: peripheral blood. The chain couples TRBV3-1 (or the pseudogene TRBV3-2) to TRBJ1-3; TRBD1 might be the D (5 bases). In DNA, the CDR3 is TGTGCCAGCAGCCAAGAAGGTCAGGGCTCCACCATATATTTT. Translated: CASSQEGQGSTIYF.